A selection of T cell receptor beta chains follows, all from one sample in a study of beta chain features in type 1 diabetes. Sequencing was performed with immunoSEQ multiplex PCR; in TCRdb, only in-frame clones are kept and a portion is missing. The sample lists hundreds of thousands of clones, around 28% occurring once. The sample taken for sequencing was naive CD4+ T cells from blood. These receptors came from a man aged 18 to 30 in good health. CDR3s include the opening cysteine and the closing phenylalanine or tryptophan. The D gene is left open where the match is weak. Clone size is not always given. Where it is, it says once, few, many or a class for expanded clones.

TRBJ2-3,TRBV30,NA,few,CAWSFGLGDTQYF,TGTGCCTGGAGTTTCGGGCTAGGGGATACGCAGTATTTT
TRBJ2-1,TRBV11-2,NA,few,CASSRGRYNEQFF,TGTGCCAGCAGCCGTGGTCGTTACAATGAGCAGTTCTTC
TRBJ2-7,TRBV6-1,TRBD2,NA,CASGGGRFAYEQYF,TGTGCCTCCGGCGGGGGGCGCTTCGCCTACGAGCAGTACTTC
TRBJ2-1,TRBV14,NA,NA,CASSQDRLNSYNEQFF,TGTGCCAGCAGCCAAGACAGACTCAACTCCTACAATGAGCAGTTCTTC
TRBJ2-5,TRBV7-8,NA,few,CASSSGETQYF,TGTGCCAGCAGCTCCGGAGAGACCCAGTACTTC
TRBJ2-7,TRBV5-1,NA,NA,CASSAMNRAYEQYF,TGCGCCAGCAGCGCCATGAATCGCGCCTACGAGCAGTACTTC
TRBJ2-7,TRBV27,TRBD2,few,CASRTSGRHEQYF,TGTGCCAGCAGGACTAGCGGGAGACACGAGCAGTACTTC
TRBJ2-3,TRBV6-1,NA,NA,CASSATTGLRTDTQYF,TGTGCCAGCAGTGCCACCACCGGGCTCCGCACAGATACGCAGTATTTT
TRBJ2-7,TRBV28,TRBD1,NA,CASSSSGTGELYEQYF,TGTGCCAGCAGTTCCTCTGGGACAGGGGAACTGTACGAGCAGTACTTC
TRBJ2-5,TRBV28,TRBD2,NA,CASSSPAGAGETQYF,TGTGCCAGCAGTTCTCCAGCGGGAGCGGGGGAGACCCAGTACTTC
TRBJ2-7,TRBV2,NA,NA,CASTTGLGVYEQYF,TGTGCCAGCACCACAGGGTTGGGGGTGTACGAGCAGTACTTC
TRBJ2-5,TRBV25-1,NA,few,CASGGQFEETQYF,TGTGCCAGCGGTGGACAGTTCGAAGAGACCCAGTACTTC
TRBJ2-5,TRBV28,NA,few,CAGRETQYF,TGTGCCGGCAGAGAGACCCAGTACTTC
TRBJ2-4,TRBV28,NA,NA,CASSESGSKNIQYF,TGTGCCAGCAGTGAGTCGGGGAGCAAAAACATTCAGTACTTC
TRBJ2-5,TRBV7-2,NA,few,CASSLVGDIGETQYF,TGTGCCAGCAGCTTAGTCGGGGATATCGGGGAGACCCAGTACTTC
TRBJ2-1,TRBV29-1,TRBD1,NA,CSVATPTGQLFSYNEQFF,TGCAGCGTCGCTACACCTACGGGACAGCTATTTTCCTACAATGAGCAGTTCTTC
TRBJ2-3,TRBV11-2,NA,NA,CASSLEAADTQYF,TGTGCCAGCAGCTTAGAGGCGGCAGATACGCAGTATTTT
TRBJ2-7,TRBV30,NA,NA,CAWSVLQGNSYEQYF,TGTGCCTGGAGTGTACTACAGGGAAACTCCTACGAGCAGTACTTC
TRBJ2-2,TRBV5-1,TRBD1,NA,CASSLRDSAGELFF,TGCGCCAGCAGCCTCCGGGACAGTGCCGGGGAGCTGTTTTTT
TRBJ1-3,TRBV29-1,NA,once,CSVGGLSGNTIYF,TGCAGCGTTGGGGGCCTGTCTGGAAACACCATATATTTT
TRBJ2-7,TRBV28,TRBD1,NA,CASREAGTGAYEQYF,TGTGCCAGCAGGGAAGCCGGGACAGGGGCCTACGAGCAGTACTTC
TRBJ2-7,TRBV2,NA,NA,CASSEAGGRVYEQYF,TGTGCCAGCAGTGAAGCGGGGGGGCGAGTGTACGAGCAGTACTTC